One sample yielded the 5 T cell receptor beta chains listed below, sequenced in a study of CD8 T cells in Susac syndrome. After extraction with the RNeasy kit, roughly 0.5 to 1 ug of the RNA was reverse transcribed using random hexamers. TCRdb reprocessed the immunoSEQ multiplex PCR reads with MiXCR, giving one entry per CDR3 protein. The repertoire has roughly 150,000 distinct CDR3 sequences, 95% to 96% of them found once; the top ten carry about 0.15%. Sequencing used CD8+ T cells from PBMCs. The source is a human donor with multiple sclerosis.

This rearrangement joins TRBV12-3 or TRBV12-4 to TRBJ1-2, with D maybe TRBD1 (6 bases). The CDR3 has 14 amino acids. V lost 3 bases and J lost 2, with 10 bases in between. Written as DNA, the CDR3 is TGTGCCAGCAGTTTCCTAGGGGGGAACTATGGCTACACCTTC. It translates to CASSFLGGNYGYTF.

This chain connects TRBV27 to TRBJ1-2; D is uncertain. The V gene's germline CDR1 is MNHEY and CDR2 SMNVEV (reference sequence). The length of the CDR3 is 15 residues. The V end was cut by 7 bases, the J end by 4 bases, with 19 bases between. CDR3 coding DNA: TGTGCCAGCAAAAGACACCTCCTAGATGCCTATGGCTACACCTTC. It specifies CASKRHLLDAYGYTF.

The chain links TRBV15 to TRBJ2-3; D uncertain. The V gene lost 4 bases and the J gene lost 7 bases, with 9 bases spanning the gap. The germline V gene encodes CDR1 LNHNV and CDR2 YYDKDF (reference sequence). The CDR3 totals 12 residues. In DNA form, the CDR3 reads TGTGCCACCAGCACAAGCACCCATACGCAGTATTTT. This codes for CATSTSTHTQYF. The entire variable domain, with the rest obtained from reference TRBV15 and TRBJ2-3, is as follows: DAMVIQNPRYQVTQFGKPVTLSCSQTLNHNVMYWYQQKSSQAPKLLFHYYDKDFNNEADTPDNFQSRRPNTSFCFLDIRSPGLGDTAMYLCATSTSTHTQYFGPGTRLTVL.

The chain recombines TRBV2 with TRBJ2-7; D is ambiguous. Germline V gene lookup returns CDR1 SNHLY and CDR2 FYNNEI. V lost 6 bases and J lost 13, with 7 bases in between. CDR3 length equals 8 residues. CDR3: CASRGFYF. The CDR3 DNA reads as TGTGCCAGCAGGGGGTTCTACTTC.

This clonotype occurred a few times. This rearrangement joins TRBV13 to TRBJ1-5; D uncertain. V dropped 6 bases and J dropped 4 bases, with 7 bases sitting between them. Germline V gene sequence: CDR1 PRHDT, CDR2 FYEKMQ (reference sequence). The CDR3 contains 12 residues. CDR3 DNA: TGTGCCAGCAGTTTAAGGAATCAGCCCCAGCATTTT. This sequence encodes CASSLRNQPQHF.